This TCR beta chain was profiled in a study of CD8 T cells in ankylosing spondylitis. Whole-study results and caveats: A TCR beta motif of under ten highly homologous variants seemed to mark ankylosing spondylitis blood.

TCRdb fed the 5' RACE reads into MiXCR, producing one record per CDR3 protein. Found here are under 950,000 distinct CDR3 sequences, 15% to 20% of them singletons; the top ten hold around 20%. This clonotype showed up just a few times. The antigen is not known. The junction departs from germline at one end; a sequencing error may be responsible. The germline V gene encodes CDR1 SGHTA and CDR2 FQGNSA. This CDR3 is 14 amino acids long. The chain uses TRBV7-2 and TRBJ2-5, with 7 nucleotides matching TRBD2. Sequencing used blood, either unsorted or a sorted T cell fraction (not recorded which). This TCR came from a male donor with ankylosing spondylitis. Here the CDR3 reads CASSLAADQETQYF. In DNA form, the CDR3 reads TGTGCCAGCAGCCTAGCGGCTGACCAAGAGACCCAGTACTTC.